The entry below gives a single TCR beta chain sequence along with its context. Its antigen remains unknown. This sample stems from a study of cytomegalovirus exposure and HLA in healthy donors. Unrecorded immune exposures were likely, despite nominal health at sampling. Study conclusions and caveats: A later analysis linked a missense variant in DCLRE1C to the trimming of TCR beta V and J genes. It was shown in a later analysis that HLA-associated TCR beta chains were more clonally expanded than other, equally common chains. Analysis performed later found under 20,000 TCR beta sequences associated with HLA alleles at 0.05 false discovery rate.

PCR primers comprised 60 Vbeta and 13 Jbeta primers. Using immunoSEQ multiplex PCR, the repertoire was profiled, and TCRdb retains in-frame clones only, with some absent. Altogether about 78,000 clones are present, about three quarters being singletons, with the ten largest covering approximately 12%. The CDR3 totals 16 residues. Germline-derived CDR1 and CDR2 are ENHRY and SYGVKD. Trimming cost V 2 bases and J 3 bases; bases outside gene matches: 9. Sequenced sample: PBMCs. The rearrangement uses TRBV10-3 and TRBJ1-2; 7 bases are a match to TRBD1. This receptor was obtained from a woman in her 40s in good health and CMV-seropositive. CDR3 loop: CAISERGRPLDYGYTF. The CDR3 region has the DNA TGTGCCATCAGTGAGAGGGGGCGCCCCCTTGACTATGGCTACACCTTC.